The 17 T cell receptor beta chains given below trace back to one sample, sequenced in a study of T-cell memory formation after mild COVID-19. TCRdb independently ran MiXCR on the 5' RACE reads; one entry per CDR3 protein. The sample carries 580,000 or so distinct CDR3 sequences, 15% to 20% recorded once. Material: PBMCs or a T cell subset sorted from them (not recorded which). The receptors originated from an adult woman who had mild COVID-19 (a few samples of this study predate the infection). Cell type and time point are not known.

The gene calls are TRBV2 and TRBJ2-2; D perhaps matches TRBD2 (5 bases). The CDR3 has 12 residues. Trimming removed 6 bases from V and 6 bases from J, with 8 bases in between. Germline CDR1 SNHLY, CDR2 FYNNEI. The CDR3 region has the DNA TGTGCCAGCAGGGGGAGAGCCGGGGAGCTGTTTTTT. Translated, it gives CASRGRAGELFF.

This clonotype occurred a few times. The chain couples TRBV7-2 to TRBJ2-7; possibly TRBD1 for D (5 bases). The germline V gene encodes CDR1 SGHTA and CDR2 FQGNSA. This CDR3 spans 14 amino acids. The V and J ends lost 1 base and 3 bases respectively, with 10 bases between them. The DNA of the CDR3 is TGTGCCAGCAGCTTAGAAGTCACAGGCTACGAGCAGTACTTC. Its protein is CASSLEVTGYEQYF. Full variable domain (remainder filled in from reference TRBV7-2 and TRBJ2-7): GAGVSQSPSNKVTEKGKDVELRCDPISGHTALYWYRQSLGQGLEFLIYFQGNSAPDKSGLPSDRFSAERTGGSVSTLTIQRTQQEDSAVYLCASSLEVTGYEQYFGPGTRLTVT.

This rearrangement joins TRBV6-2 or TRBV6-3 to TRBJ1-2; TRBD1 agrees at 9 bases. V lost 8 bases, J lost 6 bases, and 7 bases stayed unmatched. The CDR3 covers 13 residues. In germline, CDR1 is MNHEY, CDR2 SVGEGT. The CDR3, as DNA: TGTGCCAGCGTCTCCACAGGGGGCAATGGCTACACCTTC. Residues: CASVSTGGNGYTF.

The CDR3 DNA follows: TGTGCCAGCAGTGAAGGGCGGAGAGGGGAGCTGTTTTTT. Translation gives CASSEGRRGELFF. V gene TRBV6-1 combines with J gene TRBJ2-2; D gene ambiguous. From germline, CDR1 is MNHNS and CDR2 SASEGT. Trimming stripped 1 base from V and 8 bases from J, with 8 bases between. The CDR3 consists of 13 residues.

This clonotype was seen only a few times. The J gene is TRBJ1-5, the V gene TRBV5-6; a possible D gene is TRBD1 (5 bases). Germline assignment: CDR1 SGHDT and CDR2 YYEEEE. Trimming removed 3 bases at V and 3 bases at J, with 10 bases between. The CDR3 sequence is 14 residues long. The CDR3 sequence: CASSSTGDNQPQHF. CDR3 nucleotide sequence: TGTGCCAGCAGCTCCACGGGGGACAATCAGCCCCAGCATTTT.

This sequence joins TRBV3-1 and TRBJ1-2, with a weak D call TRBD1 (5 bases). Germline V gene lookup returns CDR1 LGHDT and CDR2 YNNKEL (reference sequence). The CDR3 is 12 amino acids. Trimming removed 4 bases from V and 6 bases from J, with 9 bases in between. The CDR3 region is CASSLGGHGYTF. The DNA of the CDR3 is TGTGCCAGCAGCCTCGGGGGTCATGGCTACACCTTC.

This clonotype was detected only a few times. The gene calls are TRBV7-3 and TRBJ2-1; 7 bases are a match to TRBD2. V was clipped by 4 bases and J by 7 bases; unmatched bases: 13. The CDR3 spans 16 residues. Germline V lookup: CDR1 SGHTA, CDR2 FQGTGA. CDR3 region: CASSSLGLEGWNEQFF. CDR3 sequence (DNA): TGTGCCAGCAGCTCACTAGGACTAGAGGGGTGGAATGAGCAGTTCTTC.

The rearrangement uses TRBV7-6 and TRBJ2-3, with D hard to call. V dropped 0 bases and J dropped 2 bases, with 6 bases sitting between them. The CDR3 is made up of 14 amino acids. Per germline, CDR1 SGHVS and CDR2 FNYEAQ. The CDR3 bases are TGTGCCAGCAGCTTAGCGGCATACACAGATACGCAGTATTTT. Translated: CASSLAAYTDTQYF.

Many counts were recorded for this clonotype. This chain connects TRBV20-1 to TRBJ2-2, with TRBD1 identical over 7 bases. Trimming took 3 bases from V and 5 from J; bases not matched to a gene: 3. The CDR3 is 13 amino acids. Germline V gives CDR1 DFQATT, CDR2 SNEGSKA (reference sequence). The DNA of the CDR3 is TGCAGTGCTAGGGACAGGAGGACCGGGGAGCTGTTTTTT. Its translation is CSARDRRTGELFF.

The V call is TRBV29-1, the J call TRBJ1-2; D is possibly TRBD1 (6 bases). CDR1 and CDR2 from the germline V gene are SQVTM and ANQGSEA. The CDR3 sequence is 12 residues long. The ends were cut back, 6 bases at V and 2 bases at J, with 10 bases in the middle. The CDR3 nucleotides are TGCAGCGTACCGACAGGCAACTATGGCTACACCTTC. Protein product: CSVPTGNYGYTF. The full variable domain, completed using reference TRBV29-1 and TRBJ1-2, is SAVISQKPSRDICQRGTSLTIQCQVDSQVTMMFWYRQQPGQSLTLIATANQGSEATYESGFVIDKFPISRPNLTFSTLTVSNMSPEDSSIYLCSVPTGNYGYTFGSGTRLTVV.

To note about this clonotype: Relative to the germline gene, one junction end is altered; a read error may explain this. As DNA, the CDR3 is TGTGCCAGCAGCTTAGGAGTGGTAACACAGGGAGGCCAGCCCCAGAATTTT. It yields the protein CASSLGVVTQGGQPQNF. The genes are TRBV7-8 and TRBJ1-5; TRBD1 is a possible D gene (6 bases). This CDR3 contains 17 residues. The germline V gene has CDR1 SGHVS and CDR2 FQNEAQ.

This chain connects TRBV18 to TRBJ2-7; no firm D call. Trimming took 4 bases from V and 7 from J, leaving 11 bases between them. Germline V CDR1 and CDR2: KGHSH, LQKENI. The CDR3 runs to 12 residues. CDR3 coding DNA: TGTGCCAGCTCACTCCTAATTCCTGAGCAGTACTTC. Encoded protein: CASSLLIPEQYF.

Only a few counts were recorded for this clonotype. The rearrangement joins TRBV5-5 to TRBJ1-1; 12 nucleotides match TRBD1. The length of the CDR3 is 16 residues. The germline V gene has CDR1 SGHKS and CDR2 YYEKEE (reference sequence). The ends lost 0 bases at V and 8 bases at J; junction bases unmatched: 8. The CDR3 loop reads CASSLGPGQGAPEAFF. In nucleotides, the CDR3 is TGTGCCAGCAGCTTGGGCCCGGGACAGGGGGCTCCGGAAGCTTTCTTT.

Remarks on this clonotype: One end of the junction is discordant with germline, which a read error may explain. CDR3 nucleotides: TGTGACAGCAGACGGGACGGGCAGGGAAGCCGGAATCAGCCCCAGCATTTT. Translation: CDSRRDGQGSRNQPQHF. The chain is built from TRBV12-3 or TRBV12-4 and TRBJ1-5; D perhaps matches TRBD1 (5 bases). The CDR3 length is 17 residues.

There are many counts of this clonotype. V usage is TRBV7-9 and J usage is TRBJ2-5; 14 bases are a match to TRBD2. Germline V CDR1 and CDR2: SEHNR, FQNEAQ (reference sequence). The ends lost 4 bases at V and 6 bases at J; junction bases unmatched: 19. The CDR3 spans 20 residues. The CDR3 loop reads CASSSNTKGAGTSGRKTQYF. In DNA form, the CDR3 reads TGTGCCAGCAGCTCCAATACAAAAGGGGCCGGGACTAGCGGGAGAAAGACCCAGTACTTC.

The sample holds a few counts of this clonotype. The chain joins TRBV19 to TRBJ2-1; the D gene is possibly TRBD2 (5 bases). This CDR3 has 10 residues. The germline V and J ends were trimmed by 6 bases and 9 bases, with 6 bases remaining between them. The germline CDR1 and CDR2 sequences are LNHDA and SQIVND (reference sequence). The CDR3, as DNA: TGTGCCAGTAGGGGAGTTGAGCAGTTCTTC. It yields the protein CASRGVEQFF.

The CDR3 region is CASSLTASNTDTQYF. The CDR3 DNA follows: TGTGCCAGCAGCTTAACGGCTTCCAACACAGATACGCAGTATTTT. The gene calls are TRBV7-2 and TRBJ2-3; D gene unclear. Germline V gives CDR1 SGHTA, CDR2 FQGNSA. Trimming took 2 bases from V and 2 from J, leaving 11 bases between them. CDR3 length equals 15 residues.